These 29 T cell receptor beta chains came from one sample sequenced in a study of cytomegalovirus exposure and HLA in healthy donors. The PCR made use of 60 Vbeta and 13 Jbeta primers. Some clones are missing from TCRdb's copy, which holds only in-frame ones; the method was immunoSEQ multiplex PCR. Among 180,000 or so clones listed, roughly 85% were seen once. The sample comprised PBMCs. The source of these receptors is a man aged 18 to 35 in good health and CMV-seropositive.

This clone has just a few counts. The V and J genes are TRBV7-9 and TRBJ2-7; D remains ambiguous. V shed 0 bases and J shed 0 bases, with 3 bases lying between them. Germline CDR1 and CDR2: SEHNR and FQNEAQ (reference sequence). The CDR3 length is 13 residues. The CDR3 sequence is CASSLAYSYEQYF. The CDR3 DNA reads TGTGCCAGCAGCTTAGCCTACTCCTACGAGCAGTACTTC.

The chain is built from TRBV27 and TRBJ2-2, with no clear D. The germline CDR1 and CDR2 sequences are MNHEY and SMNVEV (reference sequence). V was trimmed by 7 bases and J by 0 bases, leaving 12 bases between them. The CDR3 contains 15 residues. CDR3 sequence: CASNDSPANTGELFF. The CDR3 region has the DNA TGTGCCAGCAACGACTCCCCGGCGAACACCGGGGAGCTGTTTTTT.

This chain links TRBV30 with TRBJ1-2, with a weak D call TRBD1 (5 bases). This CDR3 has 14 residues. V lost 2 bases, J lost 0 bases, and 10 bases lay in between. From germline, CDR1 is GTSNPN and CDR2 SVGIG (reference sequence). CDR3 residues: CAWSRRAANYGYTF. CDR3 sequence (DNA): TGTGCCTGGAGTCGCAGGGCGGCTAACTATGGCTACACCTTC.

Concerning this clone: At one end, the junction sequence differs from germline, possibly due to a read error. The rearrangement links TRBV2 to TRBJ1-1, with TRBD1 as a possible D gene (5 bases). The CDR3 extends over 13 amino acids. Germline-derived CDR1 and CDR2 are SNHLY and FYNNEI. The CDR3 protein is CASSELWGTEAFF. The CDR3 nucleotides read TGTGCCAGCAGTGAACTTTGGGGGACTGAGGCTTTCTTT.

This chain connects TRBV19 to TRBJ2-5; D perhaps matches TRBD1 (6 bases). The tail of the sequence fits TRBJ2-7 better, so the J call may be wrong. This CDR3 spans 14 amino acids. The germline gives CDR1 LNHDA, CDR2 SQIVND (reference sequence). The CDR3 nucleotides read TGTGCCAGTAGTCCGTGGGGGCTGACCCACGAGCAGTACTTC. Its translation: CASSPWGLTHEQYF.

The chain employs TRBV19 and TRBJ2-7, with D possibly being TRBD1 (5 bases). Per germline, CDR1 LNHDA and CDR2 SQIVND (reference sequence). CDR3 length equals 15 residues. V was cut by 1 base and J by 2 bases, with 12 bases left in between. The DNA for the CDR3 is TGTGCCAGTAGTATAGCACGACAGAACACCTACGAGCAGTACTTC. Residues: CASSIARQNTYEQYF.

The chain is built from TRBV6-1 and TRBJ2-7; D perhaps matches TRBD1 (5 bases). Between the trimmed V and J ends, which lost 2 bases and 2 bases, there was a span of 10 bases. Germline V gives CDR1 MNHNS, CDR2 SASEGT. The CDR3 contains 14 residues. The DNA for the CDR3 is TGTGCCAGCAGTGAATCCAGGGTTGCCTACGAGCAGTACTTC. This sequence encodes CASSESRVAYEQYF.

The genes are TRBV18 and TRBJ2-6, with 9 bases that match TRBD1. Germline trimming cut 4 bases from V and 0 bases from J; bases unmatched to any gene: 1. There are 16 residues in the CDR3. CDR1 KGHSH and CDR2 LQKENI come from the germline V gene. As DNA, the CDR3 is TGTGCCAGCTCACTGGGACAGGGCTCTGGGGCCAACGTCCTGACTTTC. This sequence encodes CASSLGQGSGANVLTF.

The chain links TRBV7-2 to TRBJ1-1; D is unclear. The germline V gene encodes CDR1 SGHTA and CDR2 FQGNSA. The length of the CDR3 is 13 residues. V gave up 1 base and J gave up 4 bases, with 7 bases separating them. CDR3 nucleotide sequence: TGTGCCAGCAGCTTAGGACACTTCACTGAAGCTTTCTTT. It encodes CASSLGHFTEAFF.

The V and J genes are TRBV6-5 and TRBJ1-5; no clear D. The CDR3 consists of 15 residues. Germline V gene sequence: CDR1 MNHEY, CDR2 SVGAGI. The germline V and J ends were trimmed by 0 bases and 1 base, with 7 bases remaining between them. DNA of the CDR3: TGTGCCAGCAGTTACTCGGGCCGGAGCAATCAGCCCCAGCATTTT. Residues: CASSYSGRSNQPQHF.

The rearrangement joins TRBV6-1 to TRBJ1-1; D is unresolved. The V end lost 1 base, the J end lost 8 bases, and 14 bases lay between the germline ends. The CDR3 has 14 residues. Germline CDR1 MNHNS, CDR2 SASEGT. The CDR3 loop is CASSEEPVGGEAFF. CDR3 coding DNA: TGTGCCAGCAGTGAAGAACCAGTCGGCGGGGAAGCTTTCTTT.

This clone was observed a single time. This chain links TRBV18 with TRBJ1-2, with D maybe TRBD1 (5 bases). CDR1 is KGHSH, CDR2 LQKENI, per germline. CDR3 size: 15 residues. Trimming took 4 bases from V and 3 from J, leaving 15 bases between them. In nucleotides, the CDR3 is TGTGCCAGCTCACTGGACCAGGGAAGGGACTATGGCTACACCTTC. Protein product: CASSLDQGRDYGYTF.

The V and J genes are TRBV7-8 and TRBJ2-1; 9 positions agree with TRBD2. The V segment lost 5 bases and the J segment 12 bases; nucleotides outside the gene matches: 14. The CDR3 spans 15 residues. The V gene's germline CDR1 is SGHVS and CDR2 FQNEAQ. In DNA form, the CDR3 reads TGTGCCAGCAGCCCATCAGCGGGGGGCCATACGGGGCAGTTCTTC. It is translated as CASSPSAGGHTGQFF.

V gene TRBV5-1 combines with J gene TRBJ2-7, with D tentatively TRBD2 (5 bases). Germline V gene sequence: CDR1 SGHRS, CDR2 YFSETQ. The CDR3 is 13 amino acids. Trimming pared 6 bases from V and 3 bases from J, leaving 13 bases between. In DNA, the CDR3 is TGCGCCAGCACCATCGACGGACTCTACGAGCAGTACTTC. Amino acids: CASTIDGLYEQYF.

The chain has TRBV23-1 and TRBJ2-1; 9 positions agree with TRBD1. TRBV23-1 has ORF status, its function being uncertain. The CDR3 runs 17 residues. Trimming cost V 4 bases and J 6 bases; bases outside gene matches: 13. In DNA, the CDR3 is TGCGCCAGCAGTCTAGGGGACAGGGAGGTTCCCCCCAATGAGCAGTTCTTC. Protein: CASSLGDREVPPNEQFF.

This chain connects TRBV7-9 to TRBJ2-7, with 7 bases matching TRBD1. In germline, CDR1 is SEHNR, CDR2 FQNEAQ (reference sequence). There are 13 residues in the CDR3. Trimming removed 6 bases from V and 9 bases from J; junction bases left unmatched: 11. The CDR3 spells CASSSTGAYGQYF. CDR3 coding DNA: TGTGCCAGCAGTTCTACAGGGGCCTATGGGCAGTACTTC. Together with reference TRBV7-9 and TRBJ2-7, the CDR3 gives the full variable domain: DTGVSQNPRHKITKRGQNVTFRCDPISEHNRLYWYRQTLGQGPEFLTYFQNEAQLEKSRLLSDRFSAERPKGSFSTLEIQRTEQGDSAMYLCASSSTGAYGQYFGPGTRLTVT.

This clone occurred a few times. One junction end disagrees with the germline gene, perhaps due to a read error. The V gene is TRBV13, the J gene TRBJ1-1, with 7 bases fitting TRBD1. There are 13 residues in the CDR3. Germline assignment: CDR1 PRHDT and CDR2 FYEKMQ (reference sequence). The CDR3 sequence: CTSLQGRIPEAFF. In nucleotides, the CDR3 is TGTACCAGTTTACAGGGGAGGATCCCTGAAGCTTTCTTT.

The chain couples TRBV5-1 to TRBJ2-5; D remains unclear. Trimming shortened V by 3 bases and J by 5 bases, and 11 bases separated the two germline ends. CDR3 length equals 13 residues. Looked up from germline, CDR1 is SGHRS and CDR2 is YFSETQ. CDR3 residues: CASSYGSEETQYF. The CDR3 nucleotides read TGCGCCAGCAGCTACGGGTCGGAGGAGACCCAGTACTTC.

The chain links TRBV11-2 to TRBJ1-6, with 7 positions matching TRBD1. Germline values: CDR1 SGHAT, CDR2 FQNNGV. Trimming removed 4 bases from V and 5 bases from J; junction bases left unmatched: 14. This CDR3 has 18 amino acids. The CDR3 reads CASSSPVGGTANNSPLHF. CDR3 nucleotide sequence: TGTGCCAGCAGCTCCCCCGTTGGCGGGACAGCCAATAATTCACCCCTCCACTTT.

This chain connects TRBV19 to TRBJ2-7, with a weak D call TRBD1 (5 bases). This CDR3 contains 15 residues. V was pared by 1 base and J by 3 bases, with 13 bases between. The V gene's germline CDR1 is LNHDA and CDR2 SQIVND (reference sequence). CDR3 sequence (DNA): TGTGCCAGTAGTATAGGGACATCTACCAACTACGAGCAGTACTTC. Translation gives CASSIGTSTNYEQYF.

This clone came up a few times. The chain is built from TRBV2 and TRBJ2-1; 7 bases are a match to TRBD2. After removal of 3 bases from V and 6 bases from J, the junction contained 8 bases not matched to a gene. There are 15 residues in the CDR3. The V gene's germline CDR1 is SNHLY and CDR2 FYNNEI. CDR3 DNA: TGTGCCAGCAGTGAGAGTCGGACTAGGGCCAATGAGCAGTTCTTC. It codes for CASSESRTRANEQFF.

This chain uses TRBV7-9 with TRBJ2-6; 9 nucleotides line up with TRBD1. The CDR3 has 18 amino acids. Germline V gene lookup returns CDR1 SEHNR and CDR2 FQNEAQ (reference sequence). Trimming cost V 10 bases and J 1 base; bases outside gene matches: 14. The CDR3 DNA reads as TGTGCCACATTTACGGGACAGGGATTTATTTCTGGGGCCAACGTCCTGACTTTC. It specifies CATFTGQGFISGANVLTF.

The chain links TRBV28 to TRBJ1-2; D unresolved. This CDR3 spans 14 amino acids. Germline V gene sequence: CDR1 MDHEN, CDR2 SYDVKM. Between the trimmed V and J ends, which lost 5 bases and 3 bases, there was a span of 13 bases. The CDR3 sequence is CASSPPAVDYGYTF. CDR3 nucleotide sequence: TGTGCCAGCAGTCCCCCGGCGGTGGACTATGGCTACACCTTC.

The chain combines TRBV5-4 with TRBJ1-2, with a weak D call TRBD1 (5 bases). Germline CDR1 and CDR2: SGHNT and YYREEE (reference sequence). Deletions cut 4 bases from V and 1 base from J, with 8 bases between. This CDR3 region has 13 residues. The CDR3 coding sequence is TGTGCCAGCAGCCCAGACAGTAACTATGGCTACACCTTC. This translates into CASSPDSNYGYTF.

J is TRBJ2-3 and V is TRBV7-2; D is perhaps TRBD2 (6 bases). The CDR3 consists of 13 residues. Trimming took 5 bases from V and 14 from J, leaving 20 bases between them. Germline CDR1 and CDR2: SGHTA and FQGNSA. The CDR3 sequence is CASSRVWGLLPYF. CDR3 DNA sequence: TGTGCCAGCAGCCGAGTATGGGGACTCTTGCCGTATTTT. The full variable domain, rest sourced from reference TRBV7-2 and TRBJ2-3, is GAGVSQSPSNKVTEKGKDVELRCDPISGHTALYWYRQSLGQGLEFLIYFQGNSAPDKSGLPSDRFSAERTGGSVSTLTIQRTQQEDSAVYLCASSRVWGLLPYFGPGTRLTVL.

This chain uses TRBV10-2 with TRBJ2-7; D might be TRBD2 (5 bases). This CDR3 region has 14 residues. V was pared by 2 bases and J by 0 bases, with 8 bases between. Germline V gene lookup returns CDR1 WSHSY and CDR2 SAAADI. CDR3: CASSEDGDSYEQYF. For the CDR3, the DNA is TGCGCCAGCAGTGAGGACGGGGACTCCTACGAGCAGTACTTC.

V usage is TRBV2 and J usage is TRBJ1-1; no clear D gene. Germline V lookup: CDR1 SNHLY, CDR2 FYNNEI. V gave up 8 bases and J gave up 8 bases, with 15 bases separating them. This CDR3 is built from 12 residues. The CDR3 DNA follows: TGTGCCAGCCTCATCGGTGGACTAGAAGCTTTCTTT. It is translated as CASLIGGLEAFF. The full variable domain, rest sourced from reference TRBV2 and TRBJ1-1, is EPEVTQTPSHQVTQMGQEVILRCVPISNHLYFYWYRQILGQKVEFLVSFYNNEISEKSEIFDDQFSVERPDGSNFTLKIRSTKLEDSAMYFCASLIGGLEAFFGQGTRLTVV.

The chain is built from TRBV18 and TRBJ1-6; TRBD1 agrees at 7 bases. Losses at the gene ends were 2 bases for V and 7 bases for J; bases not matched to a gene: 5. Per germline, CDR1 KGHSH and CDR2 LQKENI. CDR3 length: 15 residues. CDR3 nucleotide sequence: TGTGCCAGCTCACCAGGCGCAGGGGGGAATTCACCCCTCCACTTT. Its protein product is CASSPGAGGNSPLHF.

The V call is TRBV5-4, the J call TRBJ1-5; TRBD1 is a possible D gene (5 bases). The CDR3 covers 15 residues. V was pared by 3 bases and J by 0 bases, with 10 bases between. In germline, CDR1 is SGHNT, CDR2 YYREEE (reference sequence). This CDR3 reads CASSWGPNSNQPQHF. The CDR3 nucleotides read TGTGCCAGCAGCTGGGGCCCCAATAGCAATCAGCCCCAGCATTTT. Looking up the rest from reference TRBV5-4 and TRBJ1-5 gives the full variable domain: ETGVTQSPTHLIKTRGQQVTLRCSSQSGHNTVSWYQQALGQGPQFIFQYYREEENGRGNFPPRFSGLQFPNYSSELNVNALELDDSALYLCASSWGPNSNQPQHFGDGTRLSIL.